This entry describes one TCR beta chain. The target antigen is unknown. These data come from a study of immune evolution from preneoplasia to lung adenocarcinoma. General study findings and limits: Highest clonality occurred in KRAS-mutant, not EGFR-mutant or double wild-type, nodules. Top clone frequencies peaked in normal lung, apparently declining through invasive adenocarcinoma.

Measured with immunoSEQ multiplex PCR; TCRdb has only the in-frame clones, and not every one. Here the sample spans roughly 8,100 clones, roughly four fifths being singletons. V lost 6 bases and J lost 10, with 18 bases in between. CDR1 is MNHNS and CDR2 is SASEGT in the germline V gene. This CDR3 spans 13 amino acids. The gene calls are TRBV6-1 and TRBJ1-2; TRBD1 is a possible D gene (6 bases). The source is an older donor with lung adenocarcinoma. Some clones in this sample may be carry-over from other donors' samples. Specimen: FFPE atypical adenomatous hyperplasia tissue from the lung. Subset here: atypical adenomatous hyperplasia (AAH), lung preneoplasia. CDR3 bases: TGTGCCAGCAGCGAAAGGCAGGGGTTGGACTACACCTTC. This codes for CASSERQGLDYTF.